The rows below give T cell receptor beta chains drawn from one sample of a study of T cell repertoires in cytomegalovirus infection. TCRdb itself ran the reads through MiXCR, one entry per CDR3 protein. The table includes about 220,000 distinct CDR3 sequences, about 40% detected once. Their antigens remain unidentified. Sequencing was performed on CD8+ T cells from cultured PBMCs, taken from culture after CMV antigen stimulation. These receptors all come from a human donor in good health (CMV status not recorded). Some clones in this sample may be carry-over from other donors' samples. Each CDR3 is given with its conserved first and last residue. A D gene is named only where the DNA matches it firmly. Clone size is stated in some rows and not others, as once, few, many or a class when expanded.

CDR3 DNA | CDR3 protein | J gene | CDR3 length | D gene | clone size | V gene
TGTGCCAGCAGCCCGCGTGGGGTGCCGGCTCAAGAGACCCAGTACTTC | CASSPRGVPAQETQYF | TRBJ2-5 | 16 | - | - | TRBV7-9
TGTGCCAGCAGTCCGAGGACAGGGTCAACGAACACTGAAGCTTTCTTT | CASSPRTGSTNTEAFF | TRBJ1-1 | 16 | TRBD1 | - | TRBV27
TGTGCCAGCACGCGACCAGGCAGCACAGATACGCAGTATTTT | CASTRPGSTDTQYF | TRBJ2-3 | 14 | - | few | TRBV7-9
TGTGCCAGCAGCTTACGGATTGGGGCTTTAGATGAGCAGTTCTTC | CASSLRIGALDEQFF | TRBJ2-1 | 15 | - | - | TRBV7-8
TGTGCCAGCAGTCCCCCGCCACTTGGGGGGTCCCTCCAAGAGACCCAGTACTTC | CASSPPPLGGSLQETQYF | TRBJ2-5 | 18 | - | - | TRBV6-2/TRBV6-3
TGTGCCAGCAGCCCCGGGACTAGCTATACCGGGGAGCTGTTTTTT | CASSPGTSYTGELFF | TRBJ2-2 | 15 | TRBD2 | - | TRBV7-8
TGTGCCAGCAGCTTGGGGACTAGCGCGCTTACCTACGAGCAGTACTTC | CASSLGTSALTYEQYF | TRBJ2-7 | 16 | TRBD2 | - | TRBV5-4
TGTGCCAGCAGCTCAAACCCGGACAGAAACGATGGCTACACCTTC | CASSSNPDRNDGYTF | TRBJ1-2 | 15 | - | few | TRBV7-6
TGTGCCAGCAGTCGGAGGGTCGATGAGCAGTTCTTC | CASSRRVDEQFF | TRBJ2-1 | 12 | - | few | TRBV28
TGCAGTGCTTCGCTCCGTGGGACTAGGTTGGAGACCCAGTACTTC | CSASLRGTRLETQYF | TRBJ2-5 | 15 | TRBD2 | - | TRBV20-1
TGTGCCAGCAGCTTATCTCCGGTAATTTTGCAGTTCTTC | CASSLSPVILQFF | TRBJ2-1 | 13 | - | - | TRBV7-4
TGTGCCAGCAGTAGGGACAACCCCTACGAGCAGTACTTC | CASSRDNPYEQYF | TRBJ2-7 | 13 | - | - | TRBV28
TGCGCCAGCAGCGGGACTAGCGGGGGGGCCACAGATACGCAGTATTTT | CASSGTSGGATDTQYF | TRBJ2-3 | 16 | TRBD2 | - | TRBV5-1
TGTGCCAGCAGTCGACTAGCGGGGGGGCGAGGGGCCGGGGAGCTGTTTTTT | CASSRLAGGRGAGELFF | TRBJ2-2 | 17 | TRBD2 | few | TRBV12-3/TRBV12-4
TGTGCCAGCAGCTTAGCGTGGACAGGGGTTACCTACGAGCAGTACTTC | CASSLAWTGVTYEQYF | TRBJ2-7 | 16 | TRBD1 | many | TRBV11-2
TGTGCCAGCAGTTCCCACAGTTACAATGAGCAGTTCTTC | CASSSHSYNEQFF | TRBJ2-1 | 13 | - | - | TRBV12-3/TRBV12-4
TGTGCCAGCAGCTTTCCGGGGAAGGAGGAAGAGACCCAGTACTTC | CASSFPGKEEETQYF | TRBJ2-5 | 15 | - | few | TRBV7-9
TGTGCCAGCAGCTCCCCCGGGGTCCGCCACGGTGAGCAGTTCTTC | CASSSPGVRHGEQFF | TRBJ2-1 | 15 | - | few | TRBV7-6
TGTGCCAGCAGTTGGGATAGCGACGCAGATACGCAGTATTTT | CASSWDSDADTQYF | TRBJ2-3 | 14 | - | - | TRBV27
TGTGCCAGCAGTAAAGAGACGACAACTAATGAAAAACTGTTTTTT | CASSKETTTNEKLFF | TRBJ1-4 | 15 | - | - | TRBV25-1
TGTGCCAGCAGCTCGACCTTCAGGGCAGAGAGCTCCTATAATTCACCCCTCCACTTT | CASSSTFRAESSYNSPLHF | TRBJ1-6 | 19 | - | - | TRBV11-2
TGTGCCAGCAGCCAAGGAGAGGGCGAGGACGATGAGCAGTTCTTC | CASSQGEGEDDEQFF | TRBJ2-1 | 15 | - | - | TRBV3-1